This T cell receptor beta chain was sequenced during a study of PD-1 blockade in mismatch repair-deficient tumors. In the study overall: Enrolled 2013-2016, patients had progressing, pretreated mismatch repair-deficient cancers of about a dozen types.

V was cut by 0 bases and J by 0 bases, with 19 bases left in between. Germline V CDR1 and CDR2: KGHSH, LQKENI. CDR3 length: 19 amino acids. Repertoires were generated with immunoSEQ multiplex PCR, while TCRdb's copy carries only in-frame clones and drops some. The sample holds over 30,000 clones, roughly 80% seen once. This receptor was taken from an adult with mismatch repair-deficient cancer. This chain connects TRBV18 to TRBJ2-3; D ambiguous. This specimen consisted of PBMCs, obtained approximately 6 weeks after starting pembrolizumab. The CDR3 reads CASSPPGAPIGHSTDTQYF. The CDR3 bases are TGTGCCAGCTCACCACCAGGAGCCCCTATCGGCCATAGCACAGATACGCAGTATTTT.